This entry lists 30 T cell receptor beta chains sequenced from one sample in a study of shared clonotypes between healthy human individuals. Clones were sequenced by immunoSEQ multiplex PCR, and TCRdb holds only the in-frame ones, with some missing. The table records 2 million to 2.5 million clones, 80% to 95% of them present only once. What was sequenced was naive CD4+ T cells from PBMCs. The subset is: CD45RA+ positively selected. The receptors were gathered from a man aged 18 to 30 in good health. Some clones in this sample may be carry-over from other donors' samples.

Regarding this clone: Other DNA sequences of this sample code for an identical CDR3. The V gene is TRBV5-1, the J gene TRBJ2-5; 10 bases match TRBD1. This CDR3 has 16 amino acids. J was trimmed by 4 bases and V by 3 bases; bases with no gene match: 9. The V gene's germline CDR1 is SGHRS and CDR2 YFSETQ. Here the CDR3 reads CASSSAGTGEGETQYF. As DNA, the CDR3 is TGCGCCAGCAGCTCCGCCGGGACAGGGGAAGGAGAGACCCAGTACTTC.

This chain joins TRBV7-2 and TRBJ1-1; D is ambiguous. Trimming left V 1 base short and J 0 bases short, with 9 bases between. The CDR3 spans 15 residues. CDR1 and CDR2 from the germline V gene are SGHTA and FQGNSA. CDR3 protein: CASSLGVTVNTEAFF. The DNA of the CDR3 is TGTGCCAGCAGCTTAGGCGTTACAGTGAACACTGAAGCTTTCTTT.

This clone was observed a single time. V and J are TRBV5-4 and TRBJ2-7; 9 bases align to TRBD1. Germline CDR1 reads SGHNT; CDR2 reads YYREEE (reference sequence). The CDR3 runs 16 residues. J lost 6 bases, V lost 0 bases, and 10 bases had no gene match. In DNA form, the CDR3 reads TGTGCCAGCAGCTTGGGAGCCCGGACAGGGGATGCCGAGCAGTACTTC. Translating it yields CASSLGARTGDAEQYF.

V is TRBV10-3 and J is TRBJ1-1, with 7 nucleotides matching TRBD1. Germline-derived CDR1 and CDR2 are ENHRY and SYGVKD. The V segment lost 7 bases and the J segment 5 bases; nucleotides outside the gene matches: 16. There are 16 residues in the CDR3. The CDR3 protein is CAITEGAKTGLTEAFF. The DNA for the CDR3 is TGTGCCATCACGGAGGGGGCGAAGACTGGACTAACTGAAGCTTTCTTT.

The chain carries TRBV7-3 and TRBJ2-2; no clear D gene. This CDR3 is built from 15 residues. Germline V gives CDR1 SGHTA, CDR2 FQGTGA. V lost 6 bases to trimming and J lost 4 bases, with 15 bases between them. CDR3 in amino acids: CASSKDRISTGELFF. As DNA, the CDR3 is TGTGCCAGCAGTAAGGACCGCATCTCCACCGGGGAGCTGTTTTTT.

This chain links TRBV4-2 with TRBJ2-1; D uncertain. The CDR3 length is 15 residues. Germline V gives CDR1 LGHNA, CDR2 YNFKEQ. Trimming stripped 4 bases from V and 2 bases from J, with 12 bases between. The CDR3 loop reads CASSLSRLTYNEQFF. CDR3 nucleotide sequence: TGTGCCAGCAGCCTGAGTCGGCTCACCTACAATGAGCAGTTCTTC.

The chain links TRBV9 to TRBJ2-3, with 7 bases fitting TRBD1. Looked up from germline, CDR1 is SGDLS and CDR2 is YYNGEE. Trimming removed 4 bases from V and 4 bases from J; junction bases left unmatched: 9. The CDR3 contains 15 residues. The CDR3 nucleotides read TGTGCCAGCAGCTCGAGGACAGGTCGCGCAGATACGCAGTATTTT. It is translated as CASSSRTGRADTQYF.

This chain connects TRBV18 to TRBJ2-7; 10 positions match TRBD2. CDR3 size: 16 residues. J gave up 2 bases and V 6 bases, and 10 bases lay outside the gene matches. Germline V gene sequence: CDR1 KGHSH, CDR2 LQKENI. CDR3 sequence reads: CASSQLAGTPTYEQYF. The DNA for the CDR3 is TGTGCCAGCTCTCAACTAGCGGGGACCCCCACCTACGAGCAGTACTTC.

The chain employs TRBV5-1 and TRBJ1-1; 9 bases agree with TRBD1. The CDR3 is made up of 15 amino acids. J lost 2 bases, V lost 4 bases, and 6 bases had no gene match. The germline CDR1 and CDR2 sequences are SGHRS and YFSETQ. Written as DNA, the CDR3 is TGCGCCAGCAGCAGGACAGGGGTGGTCAACACTGAAGCTTTCTTT. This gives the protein CASSRTGVVNTEAFF.

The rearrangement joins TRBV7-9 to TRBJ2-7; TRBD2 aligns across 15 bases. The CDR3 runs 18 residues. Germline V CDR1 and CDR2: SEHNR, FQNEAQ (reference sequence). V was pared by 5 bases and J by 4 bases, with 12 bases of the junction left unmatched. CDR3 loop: CASSLLGLAGGLPYEQYF. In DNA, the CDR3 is TGTGCCAGCAGCCTGTTGGGACTAGCGGGAGGCCTCCCGTACGAGCAGTACTTC. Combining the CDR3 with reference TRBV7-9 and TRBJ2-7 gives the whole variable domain DTGVSQNPRHKITKRGQNVTFRCDPISEHNRLYWYRQTLGQGPEFLTYFQNEAQLEKSRLLSDRFSAERPKGSFSTLEIQRTEQGDSAMYLCASSLLGLAGGLPYEQYFGPGTRLTVT.

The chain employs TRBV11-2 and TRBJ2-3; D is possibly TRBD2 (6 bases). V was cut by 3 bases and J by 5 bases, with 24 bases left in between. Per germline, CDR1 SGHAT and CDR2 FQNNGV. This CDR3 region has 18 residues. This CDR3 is CASSFLPPTGDWKDTQYF. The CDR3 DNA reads TGTGCCAGCAGCTTTCTCCCCCCCACGGGAGATTGGAAAGATACGCAGTATTTT.

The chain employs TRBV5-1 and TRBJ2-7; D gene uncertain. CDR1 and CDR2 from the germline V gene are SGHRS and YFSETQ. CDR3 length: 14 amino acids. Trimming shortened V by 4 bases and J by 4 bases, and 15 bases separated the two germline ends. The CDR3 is CASSPGPDQYEQYF. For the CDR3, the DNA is TGCGCCAGCAGCCCCGGTCCGGACCAGTACGAGCAGTACTTC. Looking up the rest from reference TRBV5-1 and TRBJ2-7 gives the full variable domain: KAGVTQTPRYLIKTRGQQVTLSCSPISGHRSVSWYQQTPGQGLQFLFEYFSETQRNKGNFPGRFSGRQFSNSRSEMNVSTLELGDSALYLCASSPGPDQYEQYFGPGTRLTVT.

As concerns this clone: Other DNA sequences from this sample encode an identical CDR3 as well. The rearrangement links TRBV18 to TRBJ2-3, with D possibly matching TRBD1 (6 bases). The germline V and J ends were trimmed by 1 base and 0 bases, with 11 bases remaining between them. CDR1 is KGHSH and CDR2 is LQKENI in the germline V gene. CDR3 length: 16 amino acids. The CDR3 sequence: CASSPLTGSSTDTQYF. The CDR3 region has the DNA TGTGCCAGCTCACCACTTACAGGGAGTAGCACAGATACGCAGTATTTT.

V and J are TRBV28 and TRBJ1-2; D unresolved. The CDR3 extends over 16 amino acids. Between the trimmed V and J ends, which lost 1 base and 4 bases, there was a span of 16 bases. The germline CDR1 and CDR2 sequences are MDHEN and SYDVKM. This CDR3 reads CASSLFWRTEAYGYTF. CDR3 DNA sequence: TGTGCCAGCAGTTTATTTTGGCGAACCGAAGCCTATGGCTACACCTTC.

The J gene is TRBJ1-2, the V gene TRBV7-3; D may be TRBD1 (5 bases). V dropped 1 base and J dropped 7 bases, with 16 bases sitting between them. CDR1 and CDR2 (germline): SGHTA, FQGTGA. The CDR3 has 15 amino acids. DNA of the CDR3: TGTGCCAGCAGCTTAATAGCAGGGCAGGGATCTGGCTACACCTTC. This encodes CASSLIAGQGSGYTF.

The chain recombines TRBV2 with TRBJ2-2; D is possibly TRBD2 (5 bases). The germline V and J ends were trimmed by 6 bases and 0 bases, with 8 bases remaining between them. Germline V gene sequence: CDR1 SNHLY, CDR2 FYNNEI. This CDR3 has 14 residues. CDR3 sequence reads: CASRLLANTGELFF. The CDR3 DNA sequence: TGTGCCAGCAGATTACTAGCGAACACCGGGGAGCTGTTTTTT. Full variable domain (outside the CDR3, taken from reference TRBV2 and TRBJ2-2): EPEVTQTPSHQVTQMGQEVILRCVPISNHLYFYWYRQILGQKVEFLVSFYNNEISEKSEIFDDQFSVERPDGSNFTLKIRSTKLEDSAMYFCASRLLANTGELFFGEGSRLTVL.

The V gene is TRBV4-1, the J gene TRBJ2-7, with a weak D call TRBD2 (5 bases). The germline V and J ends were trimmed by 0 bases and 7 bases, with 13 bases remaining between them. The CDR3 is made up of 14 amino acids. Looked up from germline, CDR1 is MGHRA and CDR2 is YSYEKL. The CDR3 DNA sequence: TGCGCCAGCAGCCAAGATCATCGGGGTTTTGAGCAGTACTTC. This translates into CASSQDHRGFEQYF.

CDR3 sequence: CASSLLSLGADTQYF. The CDR3 DNA reads as TGTGCCAGCAGTTTACTTTCCTTGGGAGCAGATACGCAGTATTTT. V gene TRBV28 combines with J gene TRBJ2-3, with D perhaps matching TRBD2 (5 bases). Trimming pared 2 bases from V and 4 bases from J, leaving 13 bases between. Per germline, CDR1 MDHEN and CDR2 SYDVKM. CDR3 length equals 15 residues.

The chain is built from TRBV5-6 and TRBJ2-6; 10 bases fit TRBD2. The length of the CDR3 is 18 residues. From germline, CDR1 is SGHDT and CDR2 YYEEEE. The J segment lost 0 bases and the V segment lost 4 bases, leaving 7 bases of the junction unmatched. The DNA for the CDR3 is TGTGCCAGCAGCCCTGGACTAGCGGCCCTCTCTGGGGCCAACGTCCTGACTTTC. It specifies CASSPGLAALSGANVLTF.

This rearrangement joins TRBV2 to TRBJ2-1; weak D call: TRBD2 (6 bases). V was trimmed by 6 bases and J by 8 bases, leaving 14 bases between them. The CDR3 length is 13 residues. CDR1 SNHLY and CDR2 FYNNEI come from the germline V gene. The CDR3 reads CASRETSGDEQFF. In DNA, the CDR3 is TGTGCCAGCAGAGAGACTAGTGGCGATGAGCAGTTCTTC.

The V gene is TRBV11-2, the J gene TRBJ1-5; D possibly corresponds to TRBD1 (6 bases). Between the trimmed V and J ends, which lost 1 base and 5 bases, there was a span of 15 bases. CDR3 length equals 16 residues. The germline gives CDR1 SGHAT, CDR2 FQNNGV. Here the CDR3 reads CASSLAFAGADQPQHF. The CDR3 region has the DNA TGTGCCAGCAGCTTAGCTTTTGCGGGGGCGGATCAGCCCCAGCATTTT.

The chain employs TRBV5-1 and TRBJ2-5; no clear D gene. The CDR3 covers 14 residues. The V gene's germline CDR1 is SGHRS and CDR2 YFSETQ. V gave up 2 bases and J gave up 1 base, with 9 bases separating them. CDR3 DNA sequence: TGCGCCAGCAGCTTCCACAGCCCCCAAGAGACCCAGTACTTC. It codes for CASSFHSPQETQYF. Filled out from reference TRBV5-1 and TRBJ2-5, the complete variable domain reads KAGVTQTPRYLIKTRGQQVTLSCSPISGHRSVSWYQQTPGQGLQFLFEYFSETQRNKGNFPGRFSGRQFSNSRSEMNVSTLELGDSALYLCASSFHSPQETQYFGPGTRLLVL.

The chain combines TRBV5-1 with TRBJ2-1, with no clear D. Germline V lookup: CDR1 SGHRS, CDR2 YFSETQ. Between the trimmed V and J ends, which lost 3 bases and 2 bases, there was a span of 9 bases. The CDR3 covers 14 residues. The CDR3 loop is CASSYWQTYNEQFF. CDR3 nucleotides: TGCGCCAGCAGCTATTGGCAAACCTACAATGAGCAGTTCTTC.

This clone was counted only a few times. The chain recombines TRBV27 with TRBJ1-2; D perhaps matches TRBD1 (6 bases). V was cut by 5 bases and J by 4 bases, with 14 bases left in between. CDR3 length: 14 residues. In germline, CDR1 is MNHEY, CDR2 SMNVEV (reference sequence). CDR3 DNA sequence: TGTGCCAGCAGTCGTCCAGGGGAAGCCTATGGCTACACCTTC. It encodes CASSRPGEAYGYTF.

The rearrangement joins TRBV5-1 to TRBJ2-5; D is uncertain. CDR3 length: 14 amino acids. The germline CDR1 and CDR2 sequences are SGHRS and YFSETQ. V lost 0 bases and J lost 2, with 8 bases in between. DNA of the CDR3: TGCGCCAGCAGCTTGGGACCATATCAAGAGACCCAGTACTTC. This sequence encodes CASSLGPYQETQYF.

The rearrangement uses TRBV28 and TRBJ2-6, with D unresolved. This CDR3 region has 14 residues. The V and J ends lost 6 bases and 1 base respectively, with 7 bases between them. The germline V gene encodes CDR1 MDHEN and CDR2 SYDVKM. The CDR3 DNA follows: TGTGCCAGCAGGACACAGTCTGGGGCCAACGTCCTGACTTTC. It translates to CASRTQSGANVLTF.

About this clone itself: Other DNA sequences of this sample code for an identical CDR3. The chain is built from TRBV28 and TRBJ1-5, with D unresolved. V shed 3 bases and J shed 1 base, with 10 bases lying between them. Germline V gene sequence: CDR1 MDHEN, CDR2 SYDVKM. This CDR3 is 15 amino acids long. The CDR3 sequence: CASSFSGGSNQPQHF. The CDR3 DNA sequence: TGTGCCAGCAGTTTTTCAGGCGGAAGCAATCAGCCCCAGCATTTT.

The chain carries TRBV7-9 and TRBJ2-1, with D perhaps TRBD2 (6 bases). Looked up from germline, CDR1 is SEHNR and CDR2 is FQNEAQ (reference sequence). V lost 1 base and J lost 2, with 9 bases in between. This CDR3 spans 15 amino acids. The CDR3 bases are TGTGCCAGCAGCTTAGATAGCGGAACCTACAATGAGCAGTTCTTC. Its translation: CASSLDSGTYNEQFF.

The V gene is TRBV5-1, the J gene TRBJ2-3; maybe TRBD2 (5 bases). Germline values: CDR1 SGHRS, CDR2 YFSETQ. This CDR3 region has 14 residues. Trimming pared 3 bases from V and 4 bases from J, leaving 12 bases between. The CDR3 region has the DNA TGCGCCAGCAGCTCGGCCCAACTAGCAGATACGCAGTATTTT. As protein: CASSSAQLADTQYF.

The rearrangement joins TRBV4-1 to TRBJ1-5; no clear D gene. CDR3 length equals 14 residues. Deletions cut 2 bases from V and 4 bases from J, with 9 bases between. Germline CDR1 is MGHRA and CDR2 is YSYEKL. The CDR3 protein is CASSQIGLNQPQHF. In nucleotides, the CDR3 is TGCGCCAGCAGCCAAATAGGGCTTAATCAGCCCCAGCATTTT.